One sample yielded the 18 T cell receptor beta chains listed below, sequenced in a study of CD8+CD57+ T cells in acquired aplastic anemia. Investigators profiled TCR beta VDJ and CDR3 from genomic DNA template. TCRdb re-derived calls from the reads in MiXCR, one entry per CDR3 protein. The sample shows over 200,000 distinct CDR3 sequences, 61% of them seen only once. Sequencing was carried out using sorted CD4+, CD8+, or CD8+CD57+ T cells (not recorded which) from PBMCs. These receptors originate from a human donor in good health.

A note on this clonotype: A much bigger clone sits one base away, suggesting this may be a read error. The CDR3 coding sequence is TGCGCCAGCAGCCGAGGGGGAGCGGGGGACTTCATAGATACGCAGTATTTT. Translating it yields CASSRGGAGDFIDTQYF. The V and J genes are TRBV4-3 and TRBJ2-3, with 8 bases that match TRBD2. The CDR3 loop spans 17 amino acids. Per germline, CDR1 LGHNA and CDR2 YSLEER. V shed 4 bases, J shed 5 bases, and the junction held 14 bases outside the gene matches.

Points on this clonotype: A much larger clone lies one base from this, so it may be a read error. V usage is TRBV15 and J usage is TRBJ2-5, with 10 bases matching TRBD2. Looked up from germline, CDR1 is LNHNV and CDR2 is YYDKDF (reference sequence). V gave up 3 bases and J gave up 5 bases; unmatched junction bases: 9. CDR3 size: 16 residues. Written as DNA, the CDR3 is TGTGCCACCAGCAGCACCACTAGCGGGACGGGGGAGACCCAGTACTTC. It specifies CATSSTTSGTGETQYF.

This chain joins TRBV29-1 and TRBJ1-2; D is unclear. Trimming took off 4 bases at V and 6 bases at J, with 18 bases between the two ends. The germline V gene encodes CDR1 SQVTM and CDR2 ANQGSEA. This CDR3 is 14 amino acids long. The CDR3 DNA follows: TGCAGCGTTGCGGTGGAGGGAAGTTTGGATGGCTACACCTTC. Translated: CSVAVEGSLDGYTF.

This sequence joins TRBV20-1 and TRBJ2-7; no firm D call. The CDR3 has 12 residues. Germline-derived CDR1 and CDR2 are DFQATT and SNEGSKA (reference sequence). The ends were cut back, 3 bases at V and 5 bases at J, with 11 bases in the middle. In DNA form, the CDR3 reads TGCAGTGCTAGTCCGGGCATCCACGAGCAGTACTTC. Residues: CSASPGIHEQYF.

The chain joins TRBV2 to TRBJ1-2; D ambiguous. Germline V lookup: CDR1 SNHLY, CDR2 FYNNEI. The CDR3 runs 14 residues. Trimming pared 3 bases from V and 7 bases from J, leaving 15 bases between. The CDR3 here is CASSELKGFGGYTF. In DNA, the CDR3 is TGTGCCAGCAGTGAGTTAAAAGGTTTTGGTGGCTACACCTTC.

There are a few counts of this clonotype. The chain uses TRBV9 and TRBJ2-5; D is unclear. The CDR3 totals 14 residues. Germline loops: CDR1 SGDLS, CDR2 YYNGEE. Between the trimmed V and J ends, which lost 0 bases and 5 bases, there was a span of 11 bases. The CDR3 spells CASSVEIGLETQYF. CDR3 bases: TGTGCCAGCAGCGTAGAAATAGGGCTCGAGACCCAGTACTTC.

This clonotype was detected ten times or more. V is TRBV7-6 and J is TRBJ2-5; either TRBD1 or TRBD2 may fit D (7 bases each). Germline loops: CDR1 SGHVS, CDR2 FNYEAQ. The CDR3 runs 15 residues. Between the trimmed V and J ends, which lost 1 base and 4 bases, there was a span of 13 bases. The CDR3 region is CASSLVLRGGETQYF. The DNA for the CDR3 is TGTGCCAGCAGCTTAGTTCTCAGGGGGGGAGAGACCCAGTACTTC.

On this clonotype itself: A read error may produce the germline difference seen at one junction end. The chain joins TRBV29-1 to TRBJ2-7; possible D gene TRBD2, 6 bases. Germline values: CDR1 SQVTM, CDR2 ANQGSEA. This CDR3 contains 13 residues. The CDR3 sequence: CSAGGSGTYEQYF. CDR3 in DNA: TGCAGCGCCGGCGGTAGCGGAACCTATGAGCAGTACTTC.

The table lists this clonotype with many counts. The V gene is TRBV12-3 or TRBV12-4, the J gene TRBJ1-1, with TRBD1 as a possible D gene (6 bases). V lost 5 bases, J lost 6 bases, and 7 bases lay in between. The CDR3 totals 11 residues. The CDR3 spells CASSEGAEAFF. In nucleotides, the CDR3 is TGTGCCAGCAGTGAGGGGGCTGAAGCTTTCTTT.

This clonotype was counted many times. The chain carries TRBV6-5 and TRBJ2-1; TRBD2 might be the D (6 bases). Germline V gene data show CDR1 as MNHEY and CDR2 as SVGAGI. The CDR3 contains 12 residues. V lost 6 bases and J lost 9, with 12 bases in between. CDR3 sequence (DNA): TGTGCCAGCAGACGACTAGTTGGTGAGCAGTTCTTC. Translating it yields CASRRLVGEQFF.

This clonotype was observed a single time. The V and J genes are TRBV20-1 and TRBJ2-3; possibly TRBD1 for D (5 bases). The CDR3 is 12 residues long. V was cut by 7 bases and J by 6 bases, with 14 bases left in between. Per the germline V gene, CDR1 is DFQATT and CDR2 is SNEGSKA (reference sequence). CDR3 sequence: CSGSQDADTQYF. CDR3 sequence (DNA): TGCAGTGGCTCACAGGACGCTGATACGCAGTATTTT.

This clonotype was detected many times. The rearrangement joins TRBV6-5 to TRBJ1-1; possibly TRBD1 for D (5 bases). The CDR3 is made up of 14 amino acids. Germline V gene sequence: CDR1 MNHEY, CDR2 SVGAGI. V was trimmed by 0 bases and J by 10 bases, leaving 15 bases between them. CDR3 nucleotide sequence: TGTGCCAGCAGTTACTCGGAGGGGTACGAGTCAGCTTTCTTT. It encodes CASSYSEGYESAFF.

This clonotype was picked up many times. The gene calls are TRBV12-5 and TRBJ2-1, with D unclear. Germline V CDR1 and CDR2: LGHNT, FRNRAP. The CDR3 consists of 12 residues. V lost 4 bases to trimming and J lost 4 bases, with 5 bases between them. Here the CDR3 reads CASGYSYNEQFF. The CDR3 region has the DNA TGTGCTAGTGGTTACAGTTACAATGAGCAGTTCTTC.

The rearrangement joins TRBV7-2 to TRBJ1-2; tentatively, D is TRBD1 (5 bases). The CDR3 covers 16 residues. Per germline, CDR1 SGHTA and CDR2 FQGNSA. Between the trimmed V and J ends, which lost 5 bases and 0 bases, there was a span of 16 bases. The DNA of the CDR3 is TGTGCCAGCAGCACCTTCACAGGTGCGGCTAACTATGGCTACACCTTC. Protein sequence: CASSTFTGAANYGYTF. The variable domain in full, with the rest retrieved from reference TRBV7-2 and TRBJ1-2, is GAGVSQSPSNKVTEKGKDVELRCDPISGHTALYWYRQSLGQGLEFLIYFQGNSAPDKSGLPSDRFSAERTGGSVSTLTIQRTQQEDSAVYLCASSTFTGAANYGYTFGSGTRLTVV.

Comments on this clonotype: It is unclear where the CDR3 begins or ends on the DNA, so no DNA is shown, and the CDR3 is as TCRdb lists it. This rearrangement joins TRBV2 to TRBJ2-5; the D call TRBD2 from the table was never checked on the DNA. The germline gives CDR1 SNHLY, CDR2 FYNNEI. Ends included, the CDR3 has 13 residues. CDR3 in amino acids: CASILEGSETQYF.

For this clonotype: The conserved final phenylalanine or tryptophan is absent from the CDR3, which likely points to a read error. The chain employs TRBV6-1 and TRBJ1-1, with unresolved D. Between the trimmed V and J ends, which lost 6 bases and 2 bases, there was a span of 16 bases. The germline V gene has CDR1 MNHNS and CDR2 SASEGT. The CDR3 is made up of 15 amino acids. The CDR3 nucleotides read TGTGCCAGCAGGACCCCGGCAAGGGAAAACACTGAAGCTTTCTTG. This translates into CASRTPARENTEAFL.

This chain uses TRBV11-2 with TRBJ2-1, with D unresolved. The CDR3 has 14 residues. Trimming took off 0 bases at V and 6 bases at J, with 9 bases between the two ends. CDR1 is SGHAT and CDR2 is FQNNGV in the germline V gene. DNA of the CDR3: TGTGCCAGCAGCTTAGATGCTGGGGTCAATGAGCAGTTCTTC. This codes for CASSLDAGVNEQFF.

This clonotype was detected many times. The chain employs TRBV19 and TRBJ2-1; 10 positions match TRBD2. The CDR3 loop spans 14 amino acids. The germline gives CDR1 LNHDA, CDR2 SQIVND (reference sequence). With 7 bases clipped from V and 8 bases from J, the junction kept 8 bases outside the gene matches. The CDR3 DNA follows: TGTGCCAGTAAGATAGCGGGAGGAATCCATGAGCAGTTCTTC. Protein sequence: CASKIAGGIHEQFF.